The present entry profiles one T cell receptor (beta chain) with its context. The target antigen is unknown. Germline V gene sequence: CDR1 MGHDK, CDR2 SYGVNS. The CDR3 consists of 12 residues. The data belong to a study of T cells expressing NK-cell markers. As for the study in general: The authors derived TCR beta repertoires from sorted CD3+CD56+NKG2C+, CD3+CD56+NKG2C- and CD3+CD56-NKG2C+ T cells. Whole-study findings and limits: Unclear, still, was the HCMV specificity of the expanded NKG2C+ T cell clones.

With the 5' RACE reads reprocessed, TCRdb shows one record per CDR3 protein and no DNA. This repertoire includes more than 400,000 distinct CDR3 sequences. The origin of this receptor is a woman aged 18 to 75 in good health. The chain joins TRBV25-1 to TRBJ1-1; TCRdb gives TRBD1 as the D gene, but with no DNA this cannot be confirmed. Specimen: blood T cells: a sorted CD56 or NKG2C T cell subset, CD4+ or CD8+ T cells, or bulk PBMC T cells (not recorded which). CDR3 residues: CASGAPNTEAFF.